Below are 2 T cell receptor beta chains sequenced from a single sample in a study of graft-versus-host responses after intestinal transplantation. Clones were read by immunoSEQ multiplex PCR, and TCRdb kept only the in-frame ones, dropping some. Among about 40,000 clones, 75% to 95% were seen once, and the ten largest hold less than 3%. The input for sequencing was PBMCs, taken almost 320 days after intestinal transplant. The receptors were gathered from a human patient who received an intestinal transplant, so some T cells may come from the graft donor.

This clone has only one observation. The chain employs TRBV2 and TRBJ2-3; 10 nucleotides match TRBD2. Looked up from germline, CDR1 is SNHLY and CDR2 is FYNNEI. This CDR3 comprises 15 residues. V lost 9 bases and J lost 0; bases outside the gene matches: 6. DNA of the CDR3: TGTGCCAGTATACTAGCGGGGCATAGCACAGATACGCAGTATTTT. Translation gives CASILAGHSTDTQYF.

The DNA of the CDR3 is TGTGCCAGCAGCCAAGAGGCTAGCGATAATGAGCAGTTCTTC. Its protein product is CASSQEASDNEQFF. J is TRBJ2-1 and V is TRBV4-2, with D perhaps matching TRBD2 (6 bases). V was trimmed by 0 bases and J by 7 bases, leaving 10 bases between them. CDR1 and CDR2 from the germline V gene are LGHNA and YNFKEQ. This CDR3 spans 14 amino acids.